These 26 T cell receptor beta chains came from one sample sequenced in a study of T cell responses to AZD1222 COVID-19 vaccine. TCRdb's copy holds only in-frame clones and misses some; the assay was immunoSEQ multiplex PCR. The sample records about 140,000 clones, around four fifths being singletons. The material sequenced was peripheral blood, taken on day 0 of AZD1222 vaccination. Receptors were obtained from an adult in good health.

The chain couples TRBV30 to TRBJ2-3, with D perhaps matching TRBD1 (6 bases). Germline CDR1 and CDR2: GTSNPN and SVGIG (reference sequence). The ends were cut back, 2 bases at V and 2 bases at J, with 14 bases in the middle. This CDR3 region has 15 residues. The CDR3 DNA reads TGTGCCTGGAGTCGCCTAAGGGGGTTCACAGATACGCAGTATTTT. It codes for CAWSRLRGFTDTQYF. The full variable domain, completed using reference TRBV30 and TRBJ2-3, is SQTIHQWPATLVQPVGSPLSLECTVEGTSNPNLYWYRQAAGRGLQLLFYSVGIGQISSEVPQNLSASRPQDRQFILSSKKLLLSDSGFYLCAWSRLRGFTDTQYFGPGTRLTVL.

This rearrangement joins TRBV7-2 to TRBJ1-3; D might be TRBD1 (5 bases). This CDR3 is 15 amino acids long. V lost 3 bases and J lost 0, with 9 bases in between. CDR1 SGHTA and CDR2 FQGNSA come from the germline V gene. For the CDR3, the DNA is TGTGCCAGCAGCTTGGGACTCCGCTCTGGAAACACCATATATTTT. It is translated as CASSLGLRSGNTIYF.

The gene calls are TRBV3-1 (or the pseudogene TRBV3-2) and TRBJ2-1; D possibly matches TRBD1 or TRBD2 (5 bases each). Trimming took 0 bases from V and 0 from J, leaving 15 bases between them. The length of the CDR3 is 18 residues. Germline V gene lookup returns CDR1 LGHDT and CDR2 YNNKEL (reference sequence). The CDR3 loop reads CASSQEARGLSSYNEQFF. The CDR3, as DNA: TGTGCCAGCAGCCAAGAGGCCCGGGGCTTAAGCTCCTACAATGAGCAGTTCTTC.

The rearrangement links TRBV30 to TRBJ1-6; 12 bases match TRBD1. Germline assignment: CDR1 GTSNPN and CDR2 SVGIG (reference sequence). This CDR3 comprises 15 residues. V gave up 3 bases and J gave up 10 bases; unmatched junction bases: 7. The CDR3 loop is CAWRSRDRGLSPLHF. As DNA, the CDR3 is TGTGCCTGGAGATCCCGGGACAGGGGGCTCTCACCCCTCCACTTT.

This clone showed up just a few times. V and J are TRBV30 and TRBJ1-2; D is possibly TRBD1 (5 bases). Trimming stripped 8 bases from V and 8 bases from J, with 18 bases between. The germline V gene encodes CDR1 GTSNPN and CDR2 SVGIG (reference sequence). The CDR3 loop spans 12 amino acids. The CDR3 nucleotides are TGTGCCAGGGAGGGGAACCCAAAAGGCTACACCTTC. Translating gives CAREGNPKGYTF.

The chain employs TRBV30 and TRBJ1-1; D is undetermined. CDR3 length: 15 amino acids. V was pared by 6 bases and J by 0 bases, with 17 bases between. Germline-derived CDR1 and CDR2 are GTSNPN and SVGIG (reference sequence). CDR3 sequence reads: CACGLDNGLNTEAFF. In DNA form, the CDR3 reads TGTGCCTGTGGACTAGACAACGGTTTGAACACTGAAGCTTTCTTT.

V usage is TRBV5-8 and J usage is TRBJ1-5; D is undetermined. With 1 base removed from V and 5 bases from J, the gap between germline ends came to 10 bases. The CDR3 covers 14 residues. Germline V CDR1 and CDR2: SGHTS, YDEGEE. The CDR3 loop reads CASSLRLVYQPQHF. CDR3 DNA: TGTGCCAGCAGCTTGAGGTTGGTCTATCAGCCCCAGCATTTT.

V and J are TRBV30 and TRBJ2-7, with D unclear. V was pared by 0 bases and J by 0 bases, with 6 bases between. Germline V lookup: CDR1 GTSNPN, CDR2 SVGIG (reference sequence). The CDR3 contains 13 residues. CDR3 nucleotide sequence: TGTGCCTGGAGTGTACAAGCCTCCTACGAGCAGTACTTC. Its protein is CAWSVQASYEQYF.

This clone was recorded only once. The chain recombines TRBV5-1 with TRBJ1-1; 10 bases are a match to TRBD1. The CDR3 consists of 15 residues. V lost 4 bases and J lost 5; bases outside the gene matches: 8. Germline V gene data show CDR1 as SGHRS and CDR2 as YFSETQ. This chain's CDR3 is CASSHSRDRGTEAFF. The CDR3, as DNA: TGCGCCAGCAGCCACAGCCGGGACAGGGGAACTGAAGCTTTCTTT.

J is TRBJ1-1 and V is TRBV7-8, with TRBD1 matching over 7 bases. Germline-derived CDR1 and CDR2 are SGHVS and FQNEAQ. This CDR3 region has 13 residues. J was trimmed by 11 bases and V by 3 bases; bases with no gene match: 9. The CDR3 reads CASSFLGQLAAFF. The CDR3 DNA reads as TGTGCCAGCAGCTTCTTGGGACAGTTGGCCGCTTTCTTT.

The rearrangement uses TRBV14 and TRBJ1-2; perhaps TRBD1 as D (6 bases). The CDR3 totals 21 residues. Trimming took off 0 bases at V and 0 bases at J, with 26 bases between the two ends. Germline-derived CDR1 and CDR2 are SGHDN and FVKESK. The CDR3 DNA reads TGTGCCAGCAGCCAAGATGTGCACGGGGGGCTCGAGCCTGTGGCTAACTATGGCTACACCTTC. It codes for CASSQDVHGGLEPVANYGYTF.

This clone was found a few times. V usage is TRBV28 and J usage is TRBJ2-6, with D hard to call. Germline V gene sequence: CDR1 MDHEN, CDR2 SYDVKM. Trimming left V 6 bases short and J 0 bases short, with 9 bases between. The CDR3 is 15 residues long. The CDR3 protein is CASSWDPSGANVLTF. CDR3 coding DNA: TGTGCCAGCAGCTGGGATCCCTCTGGGGCCAACGTCCTGACTTTC. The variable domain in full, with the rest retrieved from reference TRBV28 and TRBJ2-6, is DVKVTQSSRYLVKRTGEKVFLECVQDMDHENMFWYRQDPGLGLRLIYFSYDVKMKEKGDIPEGYSVSREKKERFSLILESASTNQTSMYLCASSWDPSGANVLTFGAGSRLTVL.

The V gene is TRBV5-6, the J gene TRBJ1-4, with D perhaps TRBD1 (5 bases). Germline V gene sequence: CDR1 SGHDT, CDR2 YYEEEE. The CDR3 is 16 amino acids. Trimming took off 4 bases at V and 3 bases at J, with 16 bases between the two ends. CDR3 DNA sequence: TGTGCCAGCAGCAAACAGGTGGTCAGGGCTAATGAAAAACTGTTTTTT. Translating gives CASSKQVVRANEKLFF.

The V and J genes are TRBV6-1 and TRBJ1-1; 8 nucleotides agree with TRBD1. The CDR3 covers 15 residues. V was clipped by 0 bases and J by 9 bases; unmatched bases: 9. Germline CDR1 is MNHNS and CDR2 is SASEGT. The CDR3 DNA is TGTGCCAGCAGTGAAGCCAGGGGGCGCGGGGGCCAAGCTTTCTTT. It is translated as CASSEARGRGGQAFF.

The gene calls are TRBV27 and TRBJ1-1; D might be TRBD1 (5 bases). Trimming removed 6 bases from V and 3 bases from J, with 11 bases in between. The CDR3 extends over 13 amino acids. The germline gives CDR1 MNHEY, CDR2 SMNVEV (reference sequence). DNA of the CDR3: TGTGCCAGCAGATGGGGGGGAGACACTGAAGCTTTCTTT. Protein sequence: CASRWGGDTEAFF.

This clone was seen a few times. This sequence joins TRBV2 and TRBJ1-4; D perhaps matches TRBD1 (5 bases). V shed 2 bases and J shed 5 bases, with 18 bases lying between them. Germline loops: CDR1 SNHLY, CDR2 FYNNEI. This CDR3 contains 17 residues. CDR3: CASSEISRGGSNEKLFF. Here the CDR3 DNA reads TGTGCCAGCAGTGAAATAAGTAGGGGCGGCTCGAATGAAAAACTGTTTTTT.

CDR3 bases: TGTGCCAGCAGTTACCTCGCAGGGGGCGGGAACTATGGCTACACCTTC. Its translation is CASSYLAGGGNYGYTF. V is TRBV6-5 and J is TRBJ1-2; 8 nucleotides match TRBD1. The CDR3 consists of 16 residues. The V and J ends lost 2 bases and 2 bases, in that order; junction bases with no gene match: 7. The V gene's germline CDR1 is MNHEY and CDR2 SVGAGI.

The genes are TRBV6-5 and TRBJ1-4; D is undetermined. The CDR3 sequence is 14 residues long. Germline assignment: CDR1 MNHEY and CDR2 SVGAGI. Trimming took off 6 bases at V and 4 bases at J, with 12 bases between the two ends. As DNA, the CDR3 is TGTGCCAGCAGCCAGGACGGATTTAATGAAAAACTGTTTTTT. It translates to CASSQDGFNEKLFF.

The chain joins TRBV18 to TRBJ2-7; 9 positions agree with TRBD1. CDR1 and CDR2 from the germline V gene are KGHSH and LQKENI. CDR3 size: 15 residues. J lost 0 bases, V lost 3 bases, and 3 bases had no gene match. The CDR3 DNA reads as TGTGCCAGCTCACCGGGGACAGGGCTCTCCTACGAGCAGTACTTC. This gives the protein CASSPGTGLSYEQYF.

Here the CDR3 DNA reads TGTGCCAGCAGCTTAACGCCTCTAACGAGCGGGGGGATCAATGAGCAGTTCTTC. Translation gives CASSLTPLTSGGINEQFF. The rearrangement uses TRBV7-3 and TRBJ2-1; 9 bases are shared with TRBD2. From germline, CDR1 is SGHTA and CDR2 FQGTGA. The length of the CDR3 is 18 residues. Losses at the gene ends were 0 bases for V and 6 bases for J; bases not matched to a gene: 12.

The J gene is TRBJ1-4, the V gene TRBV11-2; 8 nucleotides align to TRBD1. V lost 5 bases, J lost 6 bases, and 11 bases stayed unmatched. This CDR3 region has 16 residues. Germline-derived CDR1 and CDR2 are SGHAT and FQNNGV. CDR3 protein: CASSGLRRGRHEKLFF. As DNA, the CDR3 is TGTGCCAGCAGCGGCTTGCGCAGGGGGCGGCATGAAAAACTGTTTTTT.

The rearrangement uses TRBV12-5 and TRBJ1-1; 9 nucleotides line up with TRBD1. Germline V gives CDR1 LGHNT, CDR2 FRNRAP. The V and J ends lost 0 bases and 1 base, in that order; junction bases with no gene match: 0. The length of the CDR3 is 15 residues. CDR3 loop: CASGLVQGANTEAFF. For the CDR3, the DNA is TGTGCTAGTGGTTTGGTACAGGGGGCGAACACTGAAGCTTTCTTT. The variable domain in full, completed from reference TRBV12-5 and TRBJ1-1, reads DARVTQTPRHKVTEMGQEVTMRCQPILGHNTVFWYRQTMMQGLELLAYFRNRAPLDDSGMPKDRFSAEMPDATLATLKIQPSEPRDSAVYFCASGLVQGANTEAFFGQGTRLTVV.

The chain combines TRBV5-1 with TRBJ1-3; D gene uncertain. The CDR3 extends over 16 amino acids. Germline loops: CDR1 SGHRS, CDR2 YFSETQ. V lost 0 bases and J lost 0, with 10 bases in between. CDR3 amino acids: CASSLGDLRSGNTIYF. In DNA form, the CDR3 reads TGCGCCAGCAGCTTGGGTGACCTGCGCTCTGGAAACACCATATATTTT.

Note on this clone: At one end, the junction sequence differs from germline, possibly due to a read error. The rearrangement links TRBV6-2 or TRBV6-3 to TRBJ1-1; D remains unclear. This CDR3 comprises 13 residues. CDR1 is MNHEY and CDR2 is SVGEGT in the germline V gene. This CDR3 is CATSSPFHTEAFF. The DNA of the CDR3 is TGTGCCACCAGTAGCCCATTCCACACTGAAGCTTTCTTT.

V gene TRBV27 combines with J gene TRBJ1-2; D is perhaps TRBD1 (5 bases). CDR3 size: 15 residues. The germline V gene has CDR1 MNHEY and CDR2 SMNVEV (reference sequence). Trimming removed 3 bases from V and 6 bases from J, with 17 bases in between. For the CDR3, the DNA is TGTGCCAGCAGTTTTGTAGGGGTGTCAGGCAATGGCTACACCTTC. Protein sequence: CASSFVGVSGNGYTF.

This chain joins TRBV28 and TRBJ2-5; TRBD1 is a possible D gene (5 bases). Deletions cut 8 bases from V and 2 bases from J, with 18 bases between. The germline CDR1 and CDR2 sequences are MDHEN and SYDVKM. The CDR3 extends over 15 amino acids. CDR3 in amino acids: CASGSGEGVQETQYF. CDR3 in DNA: TGTGCCAGCGGATCCGGAGAAGGGGTGCAAGAGACCCAGTACTTC.